These 8 T cell receptor beta chains were all obtained from the same sample, sequenced in a study of CD8 T cells in ankylosing spondylitis. TCRdb re-called the 5' RACE reads through MiXCR, storing one row per CDR3 protein. The sample includes 200,000 or so distinct CDR3 sequences, 10% to 15% of them seen just once. Specimen: blood, either unsorted or a sorted T cell fraction (not recorded which). The receptors here all came from a female donor with ankylosing spondylitis or in good health (not recorded which).

This chain joins TRBV20-1 and TRBJ1-1, with 7 bases identical to TRBD1. CDR3 length equals 11 residues. J gave up 5 bases and V 8 bases, and 5 bases lay outside the gene matches. From germline, CDR1 is DFQATT and CDR2 SNEGSKA (reference sequence). The CDR3: CSSSRGTEAFF. The CDR3 DNA reads as TGCAGTTCCTCCAGGGGGACTGAAGCTTTCTTT.

This clonotype came up many times. The rearrangement joins TRBV5-1 to TRBJ2-2; 13 nucleotides match TRBD2. V shed 4 bases, J shed 5 bases, and the junction held 11 bases outside the gene matches. This CDR3 region has 18 residues. Looked up from germline, CDR1 is SGHRS and CDR2 is YFSETQ. The CDR3 nucleotides are TGCGCCAGCAGCGTGACCGGGACTAGCGGGATATGGACCGGGGAGCTGTTTTTT. Amino acid sequence: CASSVTGTSGIWTGELFF.

This clonotype has ten or more counts. This CDR3 reads CSARAGQLFNYGYTF. CDR3 sequence (DNA): TGCAGTGCTAGGGCAGGGCAACTTTTTAACTATGGCTACACCTTC. The chain uses TRBV20-1 and TRBJ1-2; a weak D match, TRBD1 (5 bases). The length of the CDR3 is 15 residues. Germline assignment: CDR1 DFQATT and CDR2 SNEGSKA (reference sequence). Trimming left V 3 bases short and J 1 base short, with 15 bases between.

In its sample, this clonotype was seen a few times. V and J are TRBV20-1 and TRBJ2-3, with D maybe TRBD2 (5 bases). V was shortened by 6 bases and J by 4 bases, with 8 bases between the two germline ends. The V gene's germline CDR1 is DFQATT and CDR2 SNEGSKA (reference sequence). There are 11 residues in the CDR3. This chain's CDR3 is CSAGGPDTQYF. CDR3 nucleotides: TGCAGTGCCGGCGGGCCAGATACGCAGTATTTT.

This clonotype came up many times. The V and J genes are TRBV23-1 and TRBJ1-1; D is perhaps TRBD1 (6 bases). TRBV23-1 is an ORF; its function is uncertain. Trimming left V 9 bases short and J 3 bases short, with 8 bases between. The CDR3 consists of 11 residues. CDR3 nucleotides: TGCGCCAGTCAGGGGCACACTGAAGCTTTCTTT. Protein sequence: CASQGHTEAFF.

The J gene is TRBJ1-2, the V gene TRBV11-2, with 7 bases matching TRBD1. Germline CDR1 reads SGHAT; CDR2 reads FQNNGV. The CDR3 consists of 15 residues. The V gene end was trimmed by 5 bases and the J gene end by 2 bases; junction bases not matched to a gene: 8. The CDR3 nucleotides read TGTGCCAGCAGCACCCGACAGGGTGGGAACTATGGCTACACCTTC. Its translation: CASSTRQGGNYGYTF.

The sample holds many counts of this clonotype. V and J are TRBV12-5 and TRBJ2-1; D is possibly TRBD2 (5 bases). V lost 0 bases and J 5 bases, leaving 8 bases between the germline ends. CDR1 and CDR2 (germline): LGHNT, FRNRAP. The CDR3 has 14 amino acids. CDR3 in amino acids: CASGLVASNNEQFF. The CDR3 region has the DNA TGTGCTAGTGGTTTGGTCGCTAGCAACAATGAGCAGTTCTTC.

There are many counts of this clonotype. The CDR3: CASSPSGGSSYNEQFF. The CDR3 DNA follows: TGTGCCAGCAGTCCTAGCGGCGGGAGTTCCTACAATGAGCAGTTCTTC. V gene TRBV27 combines with J gene TRBJ2-1; 7 nucleotides align to TRBD2. The length of the CDR3 is 16 residues. Germline V gives CDR1 MNHEY, CDR2 SMNVEV (reference sequence). The trim removed 5 bases at V and 1 base at J, leaving 8 bases unmatched.